The rows below give T cell receptor beta chains drawn from one sample of a study of blood T cell repertoires in COVID-19. TCRdb's copy holds only in-frame clones and misses some; the assay was immunoSEQ multiplex PCR. In the table there are about 46,000 clones, over 85% of which are singletons. The specimen sequenced was peripheral blood. These receptors were obtained from a man aged 65 to 79 with active COVID-19. Both conserved end residues are part of each CDR3. The D gene is left open where the match is weak. Clone size is shown for a subset of rows, as once, few, many or a class of expanded clone.

j_call v_call clone_size d_call cdr3_nt cdr3_aa
TRBJ1-6 TRBV4-3 - - TGCGCCAGCAGCCAGAGGTCCTTATATAATTCACCCCTCCACTTT CASSQRSLYNSPLHF
TRBJ2-3 TRBV28 - - TGTGCCAGCGCCCCTATTGTAGATACGCAGTATTTT CASAPIVDTQYF
TRBJ1-6 TRBV7-9 few TRBD1 TGTGCCAGCAGCTTAGGCCCGGACAGGGGGGAATCACCCCTCCACTTT CASSLGPDRGESPLHF
TRBJ2-1 TRBV27 - TRBD2 TGTGCCAGCAGTTTAGGGCTAGCGGGGGGGCTTTACTCCTACAATGAGCAGTTCTTC CASSLGLAGGLYSYNEQFF
TRBJ1-1 TRBV7-9 - TRBD1 TGTGCCAGCAGCCCAATGACAGGGGAGGCTTTCTTT CASSPMTGEAFF
TRBJ2-7 TRBV6-2/TRBV6-3 - - TGTGCCAGCAGTTACGGCAGGGCGGGATACGAGCAGTACTTC CASSYGRAGYEQYF
TRBJ1-2 TRBV7-3 - - TGTGCCAGCAGCTTAGACCCCTCCAGGGATGGCTACACCTTC CASSLDPSRDGYTF
TRBJ1-5 TRBV28 - - TGTGCCAGCAGTTTAATCAGCGGGTACAAGCCCCAGCATTTT CASSLISGYKPQHF
TRBJ1-2 TRBV19 - TRBD1 TGTGCCAGCCAACAGGACAGGGAGGATGGCTACACCTTC CASQQDREDGYTF
TRBJ1-1 TRBV3-1/TRBV3-2 - - TGTGCCAGCAGGGGGGGAGCTGAAGCTTTCTTT CASRGGAEAFF
TRBJ1-1 TRBV18 - TRBD1 TGTGCCAGCTCACCAACACAGGGGGCGAGTAAGTACACTGAAGCTTTCTTT CASSPTQGASKYTEAFF
TRBJ2-1 TRBV21-1 - - TGTGCCAGCACCCCGGAACAGGGGGCATCCTACAATGAGCAGTTCTTC CASTPEQGASYNEQFF
TRBJ2-2 TRBV19 - - TGTGCCAGTAGTATAGGTAGTGGGGGGTTATGGCCCGGGGAGCTGTTTTTT CASSIGSGGLWPGELFF
TRBJ2-7 TRBV29-1 - - TGCAGCGTTGCGGCGGGCCTGGGCGAGCAGTACTTC CSVAAGLGEQYF
TRBJ2-6 TRBV20-1 - - TGCAGTGCTAGTGCCCGGGTTAAACCCAACGTCCTGACTTTC CSASARVKPNVLTF
TRBJ2-3 TRBV7-6 - TRBD1 TGTGCCAGCAGCCGAGGGACAGGGTCTGCAGATACGCAGTATTTT CASSRGTGSADTQYF
TRBJ1-1 TRBV28 - - TGTGCCAGCAGTTGGGAGGAGGGTAGAGGAGCTTTCTTT CASSWEEGRGAFF
TRBJ1-4 TRBV28 once TRBD1 TGTGCCAGCAGCTCCCCGGGACAGGGGTCGTCAAAACTGTTTTTT CASSSPGQGSSKLFF
TRBJ1-6 TRBV6-6 - - TGTGCCAGCAGTCCTTTACGGATACCAGGGCCACGCTATAATTCACCCCTCCACTTT CASSPLRIPGPRYNSPLHF
TRBJ2-7 TRBV18 - - TGTGCCAGCTCACCTCTCGGGGTGCTGTACGCCGAGCAGTACTTC CASSPLGVLYAEQYF
TRBJ1-5 TRBV30 - - TGTGCCTGGAGTAAGGGGAGCAATCAGCCCCAGCATTTT CAWSKGSNQPQHF
TRBJ2-2 TRBV6-5 - TRBD1 TGTGCCAGCAGTTGGGACAGCTTCTTGCTGGCCGGGGAGCTGTTTTTT CASSWDSFLLAGELFF
TRBJ2-7 TRBV28 - TRBD1 TGTGCCAGCAGTCCGACAGGGGGTCTCCACGAGCAGTACTTC CASSPTGGLHEQYF
TRBJ2-5 TRBV18 - - TGTGCCAGCTCATACCTAGCTTGGGAGACCCAGTACTTC CASSYLAWETQYF
TRBJ1-1 TRBV5-4 - - TGTGCCAGCAGCTTGACAGTGAACACTGAAGCTTTCTTT CASSLTVNTEAFF
TRBJ1-5 TRBV30 - - TGTGCCTGGGGCAGCGGGGGAAATCAGCCCCAGCATTTT CAWGSGGNQPQHF
TRBJ2-7 TRBV7-2 - TRBD2 TGTGCCAGCAGCCTTCGGGAGGGCCGGTACGAGCAGTACTTC CASSLREGRYEQYF
TRBJ2-6 TRBV9 - TRBD2 TGTGCCAGCAGCGCAGGACTAGCGGGAGTACCTGGGGCCAACGTCCTGACTTTC CASSAGLAGVPGANVLTF
TRBJ2-5 TRBV24-1 - TRBD1 TGTGCCACGACAGGGTGGGGACAAGAGACCCAGTACTTC CATTGWGQETQYF
TRBJ2-5 TRBV18 - - TGTGCCAGCTCACCAGGACAGATCTTGTACCAAGAGACCCAGTACTTC CASSPGQILYQETQYF
TRBJ2-1 TRBV18 - TRBD1 TGTGCCAGCTCACCAGGCGGGACAGGGCCCTACAATGAGCAGTTCTTC CASSPGGTGPYNEQFF
TRBJ1-2 TRBV18 - TRBD1 TGTGCCAGCTCACCAGCCGGGACAGGGTTGCAACGCTATGGCTACACCTTC CASSPAGTGLQRYGYTF
TRBJ2-5 TRBV2 - TRBD2 TGTGCCAGCAGTGATAGGGGACTAACGGGAGAGACCCAGTACTTC CASSDRGLTGETQYF
TRBJ2-7 TRBV9 - - TGTGCCAGCAGCGTCGGCGACAGTAACGTCTACGAGCAGTACTTC CASSVGDSNVYEQYF
TRBJ1-2 TRBV28 few TRBD1 TGTGCCAGCAGTTTAGGGGACAGGGTATTCTATGGCTACACCTTC CASSLGDRVFYGYTF
TRBJ2-7 TRBV5-5 - TRBD2 TGTGCCAGCAGCTTTGGGCTAGCGGGGGCGCCTAGCTTC CASSFGLAGAPSF
TRBJ2-1 TRBV7-2 - TRBD1 TGTGCCAGCAGCTTAAGTCCACAGACAGGGGGCCTCTACAATGAGCAGTTCTTC CASSLSPQTGGLYNEQFF
TRBJ1-1 TRBV6-2/TRBV6-3 - - TGTGCCAGCAGTTACCCCGAACTCTTCCACGCTTTCTTT CASSYPELFHAFF
TRBJ1-6 TRBV7-8 - - TGTGCCAGCAGCTACAACCGAGGAATTTCACCCCTCCACTTT CASSYNRGISPLHF
TRBJ2-7 TRBV27 - - TGTGCCAGCAGTTTATCGGGTTGGAGCGGACCCTACGAGCAGTACTTC CASSLSGWSGPYEQYF
TRBJ2-3 TRBV4-3 - - TGCGCCAGCAGCCGGGGGACTACAGATACGCAGTATTTT CASSRGTTDTQYF
TRBJ1-3 TRBV7-3 - - TGTGCCAGCAGCCCGAAGCCGGGATACTCTGGAAACACCATATATTTT CASSPKPGYSGNTIYF
TRBJ1-5 TRBV6-5 - - TGTGCCAGCAGTTACTCGGGACTTACTAATCAGCCCCAGCATTTT CASSYSGLTNQPQHF
TRBJ1-3 TRBV5-5 - TRBD1 TGTGCCAGCAGCTTGATATCCGGGACAGCCTCTGGAAACACCATATATTTT CASSLISGTASGNTIYF